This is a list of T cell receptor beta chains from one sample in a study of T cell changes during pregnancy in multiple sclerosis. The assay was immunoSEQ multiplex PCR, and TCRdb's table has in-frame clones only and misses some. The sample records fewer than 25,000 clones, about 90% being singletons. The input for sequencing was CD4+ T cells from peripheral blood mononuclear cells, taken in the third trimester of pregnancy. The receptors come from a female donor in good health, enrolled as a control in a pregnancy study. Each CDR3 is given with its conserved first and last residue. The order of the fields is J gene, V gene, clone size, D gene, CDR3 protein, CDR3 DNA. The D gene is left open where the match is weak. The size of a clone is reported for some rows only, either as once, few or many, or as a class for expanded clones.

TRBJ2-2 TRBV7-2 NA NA CASSLVQGGTGELFF TGTGCCAGCAGCTTAGTGCAGGGGGGTACCGGGGAGCTGTTTTTT
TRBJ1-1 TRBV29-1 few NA CSVAPRLDTEAFF TGCAGCGTTGCCCCCAGGCTTGACACTGAAGCTTTCTTT
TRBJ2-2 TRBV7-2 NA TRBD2 CASSLLAGGRNTGELFF TGTGCCAGCAGCTTACTAGCGGGGGGGCGGAACACCGGGGAGCTGTTTTTT
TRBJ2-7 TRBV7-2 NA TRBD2 CASATSVYEQYF TGTGCCAGCGCGACTAGCGTCTACGAGCAGTACTTC
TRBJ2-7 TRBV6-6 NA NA CASSYADRSSYEQYF TGTGCCAGCAGTTACGCCGACCGGAGCTCCTACGAGCAGTACTTC
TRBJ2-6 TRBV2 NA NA CASYSLSGANVLTF TGTGCCAGCTACAGTCTCTCTGGGGCCAACGTCCTGACTTTC
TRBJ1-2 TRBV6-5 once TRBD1 CASSDRDYGYTF TGTGCCAGCAGCGACAGGGACTATGGCTACACCTTC
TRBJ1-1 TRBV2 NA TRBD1 CAAQGIGDTEAFF TGTGCCGCACAGGGGATTGGGGACACTGAAGCTTTCTTT
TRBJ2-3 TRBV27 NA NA CASTHRNTDTQYF TGTGCCAGCACCCACAGGAACACAGATACGCAGTATTTT
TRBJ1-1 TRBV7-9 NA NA CASSLDARANTEAFF TGTGCCAGCAGCTTAGATGCCAGGGCGAACACTGAAGCTTTCTTT
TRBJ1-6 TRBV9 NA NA CASSFRSDSSPLHF TGTGCCAGCAGCTTCCGATCCGACAGTTCACCCCTCCACTTT
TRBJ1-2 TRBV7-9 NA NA CASSHKSPAYGYTF TGTGCCAGCAGCCATAAAAGCCCTGCTTATGGCTACACCTTC
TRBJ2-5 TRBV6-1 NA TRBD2 CASSRTSGSAETQYF TGTGCCAGCAGTCGGACTAGCGGGAGTGCAGAGACCCAGTACTTC
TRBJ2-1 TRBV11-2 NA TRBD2 CASSRGGSYNEQFF TGTGCCAGCAGCCGGGGGGGCAGCTACAATGAGCAGTTCTTC
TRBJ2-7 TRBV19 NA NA CASSIDGRTSYEQYF TGTGCCAGTAGTATAGACGGACGGACATCCTACGAGCAGTACTTC
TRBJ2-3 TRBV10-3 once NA CAMDREGTDTQYF TGTGCCATGGACAGGGAGGGAACAGATACGCAGTATTTT
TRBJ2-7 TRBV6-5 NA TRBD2 CASRLAGTYEQYF TGTGCCAGCAGACTAGCGGGTACCTACGAGCAGTACTTC
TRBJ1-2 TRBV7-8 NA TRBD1 CASSPGGDRGYTF TGTGCCAGCAGCCCAGGGGGAGACAGGGGCTACACCTTC
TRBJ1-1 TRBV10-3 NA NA CAITTGLDITEAFF TGTGCCATCACGACAGGCCTTGATATCACTGAAGCTTTCTTT
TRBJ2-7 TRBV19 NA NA CASSIPVREQYF TGTGCCAGTAGTATCCCGGTACGGGAGCAGTACTTC
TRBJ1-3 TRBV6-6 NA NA CASSYDRRSGNTIYF TGTGCCAGCAGTTACGACAGGAGGTCTGGAAACACCATATATTTT
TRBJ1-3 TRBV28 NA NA CAGSGYTGNTIYF TGTGCCGGCTCAGGGTATACTGGAAACACCATATATTTT
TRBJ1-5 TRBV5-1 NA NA CASSLEGGDNQPQHF TGCGCCAGCAGCTTGGAAGGGGGGGACAATCAGCCCCAGCATTTT
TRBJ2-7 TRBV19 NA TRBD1 CASSPIAGQGKSYEQYF TGTGCCAGTAGTCCCATAGCCGGACAGGGGAAGTCCTACGAGCAGTACTTC
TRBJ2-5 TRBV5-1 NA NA CASSLQETQYF TGCGCCAGCAGCCTCCAAGAGACCCAGTACTTC
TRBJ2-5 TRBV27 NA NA CASSRRRGVQETQYF TGTGCCAGCAGTCGACGCAGGGGGGTGCAAGAGACCCAGTACTTC
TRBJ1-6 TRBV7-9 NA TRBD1 CASSGPGQIFVHF TGTGCCAGCAGCGGACCGGGACAGATCTTCGTCCACTTT
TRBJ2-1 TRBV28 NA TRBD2 CASSPRLAGDNEQFF TGTGCCAGCAGCCCCAGACTAGCGGGGGACAATGAGCAGTTCTTC
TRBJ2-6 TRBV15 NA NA CATSRQPGASGANVLTF TGTGCCACCAGCAGGCAACCAGGGGCCTCTGGGGCCAACGTCCTGACTTTC
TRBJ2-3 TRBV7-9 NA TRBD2 CASSYGGIEALPDTQYF TGTGCCAGCAGCTACGGGGGGATCGAGGCCCTCCCAGATACGCAGTATTTT
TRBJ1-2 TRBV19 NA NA CATSWQDGYTF TGTGCCACCTCCTGGCAGGATGGCTACACCTTC
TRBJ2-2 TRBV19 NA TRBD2 CASSNPRAGGTGELFF TGTGCCAGTAGTAACCCTCGTGCGGGGGGCACCGGGGAGCTGTTTTTT
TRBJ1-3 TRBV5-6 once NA CASSLQGANTIYF TGTGCCAGCAGCTTACAGGGAGCAAACACCATATATTTT
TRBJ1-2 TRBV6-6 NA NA CASRETGTHALYGYTF TGTGCCAGCAGGGAGACCGGGACACACGCACTCTATGGCTACACCTTC
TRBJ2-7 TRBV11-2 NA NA CASSLVAGRYEQYF TGTGCCAGCAGCTTAGTTGCGGGCCGCTACGAGCAGTACTTC
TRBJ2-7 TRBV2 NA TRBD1 CASSGTGGSFSEQYF TGTGCCAGCAGTGGGACAGGGGGTTCGTTCTCCGAGCAGTACTTC
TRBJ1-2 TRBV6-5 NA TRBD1 CASSLRGQVYGYTF TGTGCCAGCAGCCTCAGGGGGCAGGTCTATGGCTACACCTTC
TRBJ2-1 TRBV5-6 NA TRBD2 CASSLARLAPYNEQFF TGTGCCAGCAGCTTGGCGCGACTAGCACCCTACAATGAGCAGTTCTTC
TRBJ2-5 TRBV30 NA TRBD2 CAWSILAGVSETQYF TGTGCCTGGAGCATACTAGCGGGAGTCAGTGAGACCCAGTACTTC
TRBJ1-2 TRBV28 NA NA CASSSSGTGSGYTF TGTGCCAGCAGTTCCTCCGGGACTGGTTCTGGCTACACCTTC
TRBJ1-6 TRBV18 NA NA CASSTISRSSYNSPLHF TGTGCCAGCTCAACTATCAGTCGGAGCTCCTATAATTCACCCCTCCACTTT
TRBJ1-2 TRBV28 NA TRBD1 CASSPRDSIFYGYTF TGTGCCAGCAGCCCAAGGGACAGCATTTTCTATGGCTACACCTTC
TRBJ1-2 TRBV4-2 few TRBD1 CASSDRDRQNYGYTF TGTGCCAGCAGCGACCGGGACAGGCAAAACTATGGCTACACCTTC
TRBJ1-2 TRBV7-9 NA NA CASSPSGGPVQGF TGTGCCAGCAGCCCCTCGGGGGGGCCGGTACAAGGCTTC
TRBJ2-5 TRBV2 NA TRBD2 CASSSQVAGGGETQYF TGTGCCAGCAGTTCCCAAGTAGCGGGAGGTGGAGAGACCCAGTACTTC
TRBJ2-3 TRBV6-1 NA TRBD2 CASSEAGGGADTQYF TGTGCCAGCAGTGAAGCTGGCGGGGGGGCAGATACGCAGTATTTT
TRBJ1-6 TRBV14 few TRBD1 CASSQGTGYSPLHF TGTGCCAGCAGCCAAGGGACAGGGTATTCACCCCTCCACTTT
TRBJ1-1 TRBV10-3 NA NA CAIKEDTEAFF TGTGCCATCAAAGAGGACACTGAAGCTTTCTTT
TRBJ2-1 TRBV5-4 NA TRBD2 CASSLELAGVGNEQFF TGTGCCAGCAGCTTGGAGCTAGCGGGGGTCGGTAATGAGCAGTTCTTC